These 14 T cell receptor beta chains were all obtained from the same sample, sequenced in a study of cytomegalovirus exposure and HLA in healthy donors (dated by TCRdb to 2016 to 2017). Libraries were constructed by the immunoSEQ multiplex PCR assay. For the multiplex PCR, a mixture combining 60 forward primers for TCR Vbeta segments and 13 reverse primers for TCR Jbeta segments was used. The immuneACCESS repertoire file appears here via TCRdb, limited to in-frame rearrangements. These files lack a portion of the clones; in checked studies, under half of the deficit traces to unresolved V genes, and the cause of the others is not known. The sample table lists over 100,000 clones, approximately 70% of them with a count of one. Over 1.5% of the sample is in the top ten clones. The sequenced sample consisted of PBMCs. The receptors were gathered from a man between 18 and 29 years old in good health and CMV-seronegative.

The chain is built from TRBV28 and TRBJ1-1; D not certain. This CDR3 is 13 amino acids long. Trimming shortened V by 0 bases and J by 5 bases, and 7 bases separated the two germline ends. Germline V gives CDR1 MDHEN, CDR2 SYDVKM. The CDR3 sequence is CASSLWWRTEAFF. DNA for the CDR3: TGTGCCAGCAGTTTATGGTGGAGAACTGAAGCTTTCTTT.

The chain carries TRBV7-9 and TRBJ1-1; 10 bases agree with TRBD1. Germline CDR1 is SEHNR and CDR2 is FQNEAQ (reference sequence). The V gene end was trimmed by 4 bases and the J gene end by 7 bases; junction bases not matched to a gene: 12. The CDR3 consists of 16 residues. Here the CDR3 DNA reads TGTGCCAGCAGCTCACACGGGACAGGGGTTTCGGTTGAAGCTTTCTTT. It is translated as CASSSHGTGVSVEAFF.

This clone was picked up many times. The chain is built from TRBV7-3 and TRBJ1-1, with 10 bases lining up with TRBD1. CDR3 size: 17 residues. Germline V lookup: CDR1 SGHTA, CDR2 FQGTGA. The V and J ends lost 5 bases and 3 bases, in that order; junction bases with no gene match: 12. CDR3 residues: CASSTRTGGVRDTEAFF. CDR3 nucleotides: TGTGCCAGCAGCACCAGGACAGGGGGGGTGCGGGACACTGAAGCTTTCTTT.

The CDR3, as DNA: TGTGCCAGCAGCGTAGGGGAGTATGGCTACACCTTC. This codes for CASSVGEYGYTF. The V and J genes are TRBV9 and TRBJ1-2; D is unresolved. V dropped 0 bases and J dropped 5 bases, with 5 bases sitting between them. The CDR3 runs 12 residues. Germline-derived CDR1 and CDR2 are SGDLS and YYNGEE.

This chain links TRBV13 with TRBJ1-5; D gene unclear. Per the germline V gene, CDR1 is PRHDT and CDR2 is FYEKMQ (reference sequence). V was shortened by 5 bases and J by 4 bases, with 12 bases between the two germline ends. There are 14 residues in the CDR3. The CDR3 nucleotides are TGTGCCAGCAGCCGAGGCCCGCGAAATCAGCCCCAGCATTTT. Translating gives CASSRGPRNQPQHF.

V usage is TRBV15 and J usage is TRBJ2-7, with TRBD1 as a possible D gene (6 bases). The CDR3 covers 15 residues. The germline V and J ends were trimmed by 3 bases and 5 bases, with 17 bases remaining between them. CDR1 is LNHNV and CDR2 is YYDKDF in the germline V gene (reference sequence). The DNA for the CDR3 is TGTGCCACCAGCAGCTCCACAGGGTGGTCCCACGAGCAGTACTTC. Amino acid sequence: CATSSSTGWSHEQYF.

The chain carries TRBV10-3 and TRBJ2-7; 8 nucleotides align to TRBD2. This CDR3 is built from 13 residues. The germline V gene has CDR1 ENHRY and CDR2 SYGVKD. V was pared by 4 bases and J by 3 bases, with 2 bases of the junction left unmatched. The CDR3 is CAISATSDYEQYF. The DNA of the CDR3 is TGTGCCATCAGTGCGACTAGCGACTACGAGCAGTACTTC.

This clone was observed a single time. The chain couples TRBV9 to TRBJ2-5; perhaps TRBD2 as D (6 bases). The germline CDR1 and CDR2 sequences are SGDLS and YYNGEE. The CDR3 has 15 residues. V was clipped by 0 bases and J by 7 bases, with 16 bases between them. CDR3 protein: CASSVGLATRGTQYF. In DNA form, the CDR3 reads TGTGCCAGCAGCGTAGGTCTAGCGACACGTGGGACCCAGTACTTC.

This clone was found once. Here the CDR3 reads CASSLTGQVSNIQYF. The CDR3, as DNA: TGTGCCAGCAGTCTTACCGGACAGGTCTCCAACATTCAGTACTTC. The chain links TRBV6-6 to TRBJ2-4; 7 nucleotides match TRBD1. CDR1 and CDR2 (germline): MNHNY, SVGAGI (reference sequence). The CDR3 runs 15 residues. V gave up 5 bases and J gave up 7 bases; unmatched junction bases: 11.

The chain has TRBV27 and TRBJ1-2; D is unresolved. CDR1 and CDR2 from the germline V gene are MNHEY and SMNVEV (reference sequence). CDR3 length equals 13 residues. Trimming took off 5 bases at V and 0 bases at J, with 7 bases between the two ends. The CDR3 region has the DNA TGTGCCAGCAGTCAATCTACTAACTATGGCTACACCTTC. Its protein is CASSQSTNYGYTF.

This rearrangement joins TRBV5-6 to TRBJ1-5; unclear D gene. This CDR3 has 12 amino acids. Germline V gene lookup returns CDR1 SGHDT and CDR2 YYEEEE. V lost 5 bases to trimming and J lost 4 bases, with 7 bases between them. CDR3 sequence reads: CASSRENQPQHF. The CDR3 DNA follows: TGTGCCAGCAGTCGAGAAAATCAGCCCCAGCATTTT. The complete variable domain, with remaining parts taken from reference TRBV5-6 and TRBJ1-5, reads DAGVTQSPTHLIKTRGQQVTLRCSPKSGHDTVSWYQQALGQGPQFIFQYYEEEERQRGNFPDRFSGHQFPNYSSELNVNALLLGDSALYLCASSRENQPQHFGDGTRLSIL.

This chain connects TRBV28 to TRBJ2-2; a weak D match, TRBD1 (6 bases). Deletions cut 5 bases from V and 8 bases from J, with 18 bases between. This CDR3 has 15 residues. Germline CDR1 is MDHEN and CDR2 is SYDVKM. The CDR3 reads CASSPRMGAPGELFF. CDR3 DNA: TGTGCCAGCAGTCCACGTATGGGGGCCCCGGGGGAGCTGTTTTTT.

CDR3 loop: CAWRSDSPNTEAFF. The DNA of the CDR3 is TGTGCCTGGAGAAGTGACTCCCCGAACACTGAAGCTTTCTTT. This chain links TRBV30 with TRBJ1-1; D ambiguous. Germline CDR1 is GTSNPN and CDR2 is SVGIG (reference sequence). V was clipped by 3 bases and J by 1 base, with 12 bases between them. This CDR3 region has 14 residues.

The V gene is TRBV7-9, the J gene TRBJ1-2, with a tentative D call TRBD1 (5 bases). Germline assignment: CDR1 SEHNR and CDR2 FQNEAQ (reference sequence). Trimming removed 5 bases from V and 4 bases from J, with 14 bases in between. This CDR3 has 14 residues. This CDR3 reads CASSPSDRVYGYTF. The CDR3 nucleotides are TGTGCCAGCAGCCCCTCCGACAGAGTCTATGGCTACACCTTC.